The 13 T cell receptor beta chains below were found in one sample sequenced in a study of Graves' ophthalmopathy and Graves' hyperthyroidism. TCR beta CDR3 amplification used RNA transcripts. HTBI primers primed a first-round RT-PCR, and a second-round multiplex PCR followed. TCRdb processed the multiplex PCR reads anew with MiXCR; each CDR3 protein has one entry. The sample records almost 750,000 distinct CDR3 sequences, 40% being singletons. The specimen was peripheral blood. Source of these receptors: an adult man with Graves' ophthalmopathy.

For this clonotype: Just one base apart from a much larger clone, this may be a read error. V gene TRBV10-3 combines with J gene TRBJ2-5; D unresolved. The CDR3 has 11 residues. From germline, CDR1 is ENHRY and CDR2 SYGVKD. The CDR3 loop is CVSKLSETQYF. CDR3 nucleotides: TGTGTCAGCAAACTGTCGGAGACCCAGTACTTC.

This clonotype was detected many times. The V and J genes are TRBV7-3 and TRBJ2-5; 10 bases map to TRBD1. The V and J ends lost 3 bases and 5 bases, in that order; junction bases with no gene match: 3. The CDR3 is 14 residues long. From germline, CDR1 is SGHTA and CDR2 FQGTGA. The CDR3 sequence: CASSLTGGSETQYF. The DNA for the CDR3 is TGTGCCAGCAGCTTGACAGGGGGCTCGGAGACCCAGTACTTC.

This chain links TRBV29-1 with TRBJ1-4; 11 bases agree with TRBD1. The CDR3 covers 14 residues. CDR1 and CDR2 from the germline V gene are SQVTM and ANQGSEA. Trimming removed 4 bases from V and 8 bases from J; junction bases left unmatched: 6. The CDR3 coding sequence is TGCAGCGTTGGCGGACAGGGGGCGCAAGAAAAACTGTTTTTT. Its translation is CSVGGQGAQEKLFF.

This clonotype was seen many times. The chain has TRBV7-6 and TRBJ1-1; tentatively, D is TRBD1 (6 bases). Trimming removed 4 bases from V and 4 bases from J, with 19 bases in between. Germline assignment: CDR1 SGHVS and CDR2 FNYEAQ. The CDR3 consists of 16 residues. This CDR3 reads CASSWPWGGRSTEAFF. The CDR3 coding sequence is TGTGCCAGCAGCTGGCCCTGGGGGGGGCGAAGCACTGAAGCTTTCTTT.

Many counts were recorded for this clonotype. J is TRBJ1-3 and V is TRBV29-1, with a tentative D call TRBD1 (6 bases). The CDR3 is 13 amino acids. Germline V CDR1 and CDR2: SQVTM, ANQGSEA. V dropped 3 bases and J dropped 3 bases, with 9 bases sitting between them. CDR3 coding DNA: TGCAGCGTTGACGAGGGGGGTGGAAACACCATATATTTT. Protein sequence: CSVDEGGGNTIYF.

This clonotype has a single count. Here the CDR3 DNA reads TGTGCCAGCAGCGAGAAAGACGGGGTCTATGGCTACACCTTC. It specifies CASSEKDGVYGYTF. V and J are TRBV7-9 and TRBJ1-2, with no clear D. The CDR3 runs to 14 residues. The V gene lost 5 bases and the J gene lost 4 bases, with 14 bases spanning the gap. CDR1 is SEHNR, CDR2 FQNEAQ, per germline (reference sequence).

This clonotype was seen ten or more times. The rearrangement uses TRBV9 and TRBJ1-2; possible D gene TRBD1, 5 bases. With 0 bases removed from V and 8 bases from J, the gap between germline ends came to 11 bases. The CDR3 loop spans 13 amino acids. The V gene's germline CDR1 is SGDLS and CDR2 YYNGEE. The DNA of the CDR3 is TGTGCCAGCAGCGTAGAGGCAGGGAAAGGCTACACCTTC. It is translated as CASSVEAGKGYTF.

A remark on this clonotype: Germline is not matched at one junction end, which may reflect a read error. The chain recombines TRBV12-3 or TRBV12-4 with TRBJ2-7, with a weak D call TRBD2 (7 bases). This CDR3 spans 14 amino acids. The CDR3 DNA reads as TGTGCCAGCAGTGATACAGGGTGGGACTACGAGCAGTGCTTC. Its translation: CASSDTGWDYEQCF.

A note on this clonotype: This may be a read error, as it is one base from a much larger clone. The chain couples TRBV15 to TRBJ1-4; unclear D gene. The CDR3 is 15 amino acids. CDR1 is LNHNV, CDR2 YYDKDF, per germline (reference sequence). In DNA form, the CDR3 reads TGTGCCACCAACAGAGATTTTTGGGGAAATGAAAAACTGTTTTTT. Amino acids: CATNRDFWGNEKLFF.

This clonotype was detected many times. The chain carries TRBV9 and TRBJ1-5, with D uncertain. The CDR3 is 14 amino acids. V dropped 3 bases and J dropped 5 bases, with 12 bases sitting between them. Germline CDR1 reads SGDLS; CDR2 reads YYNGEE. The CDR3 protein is CASSADQVYQPQHF. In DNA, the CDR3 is TGTGCCAGCAGCGCCGATCAGGTTTATCAGCCCCAGCATTTT.

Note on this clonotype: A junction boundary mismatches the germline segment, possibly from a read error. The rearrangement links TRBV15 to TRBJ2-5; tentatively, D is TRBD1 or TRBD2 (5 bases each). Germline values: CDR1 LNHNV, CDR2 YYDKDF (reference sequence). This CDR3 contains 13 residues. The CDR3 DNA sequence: TGTGCCACCAGCAGAGGGGTGAGAGGGACCCAGTACTTT. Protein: CATSRGVRGTQYF.

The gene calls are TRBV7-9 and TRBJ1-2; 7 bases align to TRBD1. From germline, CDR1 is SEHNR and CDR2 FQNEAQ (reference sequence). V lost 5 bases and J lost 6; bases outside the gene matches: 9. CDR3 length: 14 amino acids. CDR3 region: CASSPNTGANGYTF. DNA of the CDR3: TGTGCCAGCAGCCCGAATACAGGGGCAAATGGCTACACCTTC. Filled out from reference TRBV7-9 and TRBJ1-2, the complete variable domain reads DTGVSQNPRHKITKRGQNVTFRCDPISEHNRLYWYRQTLGQGPEFLTYFQNEAQLEKSRLLSDRFSAERPKGSFSTLEIQRTEQGDSAMYLCASSPNTGANGYTFGSGTRLTVV.

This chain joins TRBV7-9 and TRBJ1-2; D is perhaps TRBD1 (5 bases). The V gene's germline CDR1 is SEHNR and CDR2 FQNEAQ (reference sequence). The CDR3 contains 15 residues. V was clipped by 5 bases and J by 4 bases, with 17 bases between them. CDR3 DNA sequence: TGTGCCAGCAGCACACCTGGCAGGGATTTCTATGGCTACACCTTC. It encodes CASSTPGRDFYGYTF.